The TCR beta chain described here comes from a study of CD8 T cells in Susac syndrome. Points from the study as a whole: As the study acknowledged, the number of individuals in its TCR sequencing and HLA analysis was relatively small.

Random hexamers primed reverse transcription of about 0.5 to 1 ug RNA. Amplification of TCR beta CDR3 across 54 Vbeta and 13 Jbeta was performed with immunoSEQ multiplex PCR. Using its own MiXCR run on the immunoSEQ multiplex PCR reads, TCRdb lists one record per CDR3 protein. The repertoire has about 200,000 distinct CDR3 sequences, 95% of them found once; the top ten carry less than 0.11%. TCR beta sequencing was performed on blood CD8+ and CD4+ T cells. The length of the CDR3 is 14 residues. Trimming cost V 5 bases and J 0 bases, with 10 bases left between them. Germline CDR1 reads SGHAT; CDR2 reads FQNNGV. Concerning this clonotype itself: Its antigen is not known.

This receptor was obtained from a human donor in good health. Sequenced material: CD4+ T cells from PBMCs. The V gene is TRBV11-2, the J gene TRBJ2-5, with D tentatively TRBD1 (5 bases). The chain's CDR3 is CASSPRQYQETQYF. The CDR3 DNA reads TGTGCCAGCAGCCCAAGACAGTACCAAGAGACCCAGTACTTC. Full variable domain (missing parts from reference TRBV11-2 and TRBJ2-5): EAGVAQSPRYKIIEKRQSVAFWCNPISGHATLYWYQQILGQGPKLLIQFQNNGVVDDSQLPKDRFSAERLKGVDSTLKIQPAKLEDSAVYLCASSPRQYQETQYFGPGTRLLVL.